The clone carrying this T cell receptor (beta chain) showed up just a few times. Its antigen is still unknown. The use of a sample-barcoded 5' primer and a J-beta primer mix characterized a second PCR of about 7 to 12 cycles. Each CDR3 protein gets one entry after TCRdb re-called the 5' RACE reads with MiXCR. The table shows around 1,000,000 distinct CDR3 sequences, with around two fifths occurring only once. This specimen comes from a study of blood T cells in healthy people across ages. About the research overall: Template switching captured about one barcoded beta molecule per two T cells.

The study's findings and limits: Diversity figures derived from one million T cells were judged to underestimate the true value. With donor CMV status unknown, expanded clonotype changes were possibly confounded.

V shed 2 bases and J shed 6 bases, with 4 bases lying between them. Germline loops: CDR1 SEHNR, CDR2 FQNEAQ (reference sequence). CDR3 length: 11 amino acids. Sequencing used blood. This TCR came from a man younger than 35 in good health. The genes are TRBV7-9 and TRBJ1-2; D uncertain. In DNA form, the CDR3 reads TGTGCCAGCAGCTTAATAGATGGCTACACCTTC. As protein: CASSLIDGYTF.